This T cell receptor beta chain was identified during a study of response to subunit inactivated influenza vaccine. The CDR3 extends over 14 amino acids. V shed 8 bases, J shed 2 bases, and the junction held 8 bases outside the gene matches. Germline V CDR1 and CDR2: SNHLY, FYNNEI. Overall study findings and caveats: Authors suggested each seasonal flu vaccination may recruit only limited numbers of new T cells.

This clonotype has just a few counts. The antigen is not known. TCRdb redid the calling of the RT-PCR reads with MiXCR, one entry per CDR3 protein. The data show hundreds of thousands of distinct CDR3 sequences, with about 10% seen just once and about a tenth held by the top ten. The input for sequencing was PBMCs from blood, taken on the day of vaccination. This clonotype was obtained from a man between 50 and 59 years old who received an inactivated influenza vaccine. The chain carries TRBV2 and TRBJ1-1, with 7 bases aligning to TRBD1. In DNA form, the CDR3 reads TGTGCCAGCCAAAGGGACAGACCAAACACTGAAGCTTTCTTT. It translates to CASQRDRPNTEAFF.